This note documents a single T cell receptor beta chain sequence. Antigen specificity is unknown. Profiled with immunoSEQ multiplex PCR; TCRdb holds only in-frame clones, not every one. The table has around 99,000 clones, 88% seen once; the top ten hold roughly 13%. Germline V lookup: CDR1 LNHDA, CDR2 SQIVND (reference sequence). The trim removed 5 bases at V and 6 bases at J, leaving 12 bases unmatched. This CDR3 is built from 15 residues. The data were obtained in a study of T cell responses to AZD1222 COVID-19 vaccine. Study results and limitations: Females made up more of the donors, who were largely white British, and clonal diversity may have come out too low.

This TCR was recovered from an adult in good health. The specimen comprised peripheral blood, sampled on day 0 of MenACWY control vaccination. This sequence joins TRBV19 and TRBJ2-7, with 8 bases identical to TRBD1. CDR3 in DNA: TGTGCCAGTAGTTTCGCAGGGGGCTCTCCTATCGAGCAGTACTTC. This encodes CASSFAGGSPIEQYF. The whole variable domain, remainder taken from reference TRBV19 and TRBJ2-7, is DGGITQSPKYLFRKEGQNVTLSCEQNLNHDAMYWYRQDPGQGLRLIYYSQIVNDFQKGDIAEGYSVSREKKESFPLTVTSAQKNPTAFYLCASSFAGGSPIEQYFGPGTRLTVT.